This T cell receptor beta chain was recovered during a study of metastatic and nonmetastatic thyroid tumors. TCRdb reanalyzed the PCR reads via MiXCR. The data contain roughly 61,000 clones, about 3.8% of them seen just once; the ten biggest clones take up about 22%. Among the patients, none had received any treatment before thyroid surgery. This CDR3 spans 13 amino acids. Germline CDR1 reads MNHEY; CDR2 reads SVGAGI. V lost 2 bases, J lost 10 bases, and 11 bases lay in between. The TCR was taken from a female donor with papillary thyroid cancer or a benign thyroid nodule (not recorded which). Some clones in this sample may be carry-over from other donors' samples. The chain couples TRBV6-5 to TRBJ2-2; D remains unclear. Sequenced sample: blood. The CDR3 protein is CASSYRPVVELFF. CDR3 DNA: TGTGCCAGCAGTTACCGTCCAGTCGTGGAGCTGTTTTTT.